Described below is a single TCR beta chain sequence and its context. Its cognate antigen is unknown. This specimen belongs to a study of vaccination and CD4 T cells after COVID-19. At the level of the study: Post-COVID sampling occurred a median around 100 days after diagnosis (range 35 to 161). Overall study findings and caveats: Sampling was limited to relatively few convalescent patients, with no early post-infection timepoints studied.

Treatment: approximately 9-day PBMC culture with coronavirus spike peptide pools or control peptides (ViraFEST assay). Following a culture period (roughly ten days), negative selection was used to isolate CD4+ T cells. With the Oncomine TCR Beta short-read assay, DNA from cultured CD4+ T cells was sequenced. TCRdb fed the PCR reads into MiXCR, producing one record per CDR3 protein. The sample holds 8,700 or so distinct CDR3 sequences; 65% to 70% are singletons and the top ten take around 9%. The CDR3 has 13 residues. Germline CDR1 and CDR2: DFQATT and SNEGSKA (reference sequence). Trimming pared 6 bases from V and 2 bases from J, leaving 13 bases between.

This chain joins TRBV20-1 and TRBJ2-5; D unclear. The sequence derives from a human donor who had recovered from COVID-19. The sample here was CD4+ T cells from blood, cultured in vitro, taken before SARS-CoV-2 vaccination. Written as DNA, the CDR3 is TGCAGTGCACTGTCGCGGCGGCAAGAGACCCAGTACTTC. It encodes CSALSRRQETQYF.